Listed here are 12 T cell receptor beta chains from one sample, sequenced in a study of blood T cell repertoires in COVID-19. Only in-frame clones appear in the TCRdb table, and some are missing; sequencing was by immunoSEQ multiplex PCR. The sample comprises approximately 60,000 clones, about 70% of which are singletons, and less than 6% rests with the top ten. Sequencing was performed on peripheral blood. These TCRs come from a human donor in a cohort sampled during active COVID-19.

The V and J genes are TRBV5-4 and TRBJ1-1, with D hard to call. The CDR3 runs 14 residues. Trimming removed 0 bases at V and 2 bases at J, with 8 bases between. Germline values: CDR1 SGHNT, CDR2 YYREEE (reference sequence). CDR3 region: CASSLEWSNTEAFF. The CDR3 DNA reads as TGTGCCAGCAGCTTGGAATGGAGTAACACTGAAGCTTTCTTT.

The gene calls are TRBV2 and TRBJ1-6; D remains unclear. Germline CDR1 and CDR2: SNHLY and FYNNEI. CDR3 length equals 13 residues. Trimming removed 8 bases from V and 4 bases from J, with 9 bases in between. The CDR3 reads CASRLAYNSPLHF. DNA of the CDR3: TGTGCCAGCCGACTAGCATATAATTCACCCCTCCACTTT.

The V gene is TRBV6-4, the J gene TRBJ1-5, with D unresolved. This CDR3 spans 13 amino acids. The ends were cut back, 6 bases at V and 4 bases at J, with 10 bases in the middle. Germline V gene sequence: CDR1 MRHNA, CDR2 SNTAGT. CDR3 DNA sequence: TGTGCCAGCAGCCCCGAGCTTAATCAGCCCCAGCATTTT. Residues: CASSPELNQPQHF.

Only a few counts were recorded for this clone. The V and J genes are TRBV21-1 and TRBJ1-2. TRBV21-1 is labeled a pseudogene. The CDR3 contains 17 residues. The DNA of the CDR3 is TGTGCCAGCAGCAAAGAAGGCGTCAGGCGGGGACCTTATGGCTACACCTTC. The encoded protein is CASSKEGVRRGPYGYTF.

The rearrangement links TRBV7-2 to TRBJ2-3; 8 positions agree with TRBD2. Germline V gene sequence: CDR1 SGHTA, CDR2 FQGNSA. The CDR3 is 18 residues long. V dropped 7 bases and J dropped 0; count of bases not matched to a gene: 15. The CDR3 coding sequence is TGTGCCAGCACCCGAAACCGGGGGGGGGCAGTTAGCACAGATACGCAGTATTTT. Protein sequence: CASTRNRGGAVSTDTQYF.

The V call is TRBV14, the J call TRBJ2-5; TRBD2 matches at 7 bases. Germline CDR1 and CDR2: SGHDN and FVKESK. Unmatched junction bases numbered 7, after V lost 1 base and J lost 2 bases. This CDR3 is built from 16 residues. The CDR3 is CASSQALRGLQETQYF. The CDR3, as DNA: TGTGCCAGCAGCCAAGCCCTGCGGGGGTTACAAGAGACCCAGTACTTC. The full variable domain, with the rest looked up from reference TRBV14 and TRBJ2-5, is EAGVTQFPSHSVIEKGQTVTLRCDPISGHDNLYWYRRVMGKEIKFLLHFVKESKQDESGMPNNRFLAERTGGTYSTLKVQPAELEDSGVYFCASSQALRGLQETQYFGPGTRLLVL.

V gene TRBV23-1 combines with J gene TRBJ2-5, with TRBD2 matching over 7 bases. TRBV23-1 is known as an ORF, though its function is uncertain. With 4 bases clipped from V and 5 bases from J, the junction kept 7 bases outside the gene matches. The CDR3 runs 14 residues. In DNA form, the CDR3 reads TGCGCCAGCAGTCTGGGGGGGTTCCCGGAGACCCAGTACTTC. It codes for CASSLGGFPETQYF.

This chain connects TRBV5-1 to TRBJ2-2; 7 bases agree with TRBD1. With V trimmed by 2 bases and J by 6 bases, 7 bases remained unmatched. There are 15 residues in the CDR3. Germline values: CDR1 SGHRS, CDR2 YFSETQ. In DNA, the CDR3 is TGCGCCAGCAGCTTAAGCGGACAGGCGTCCGGGGAGCTGTTTTTT. This gives the protein CASSLSGQASGELFF.

The table lists this clone with a few counts. The DNA of the CDR3 is TGCGCCAGCAGCATAGGACAGGGTCTCCCCGGCACAGATACGCAGTATTTT. This translates into CASSIGQGLPGTDTQYF. The gene calls are TRBV5-1 and TRBJ2-3; 8 nucleotides align to TRBD1. Losses at the gene ends were 4 bases for V and 1 base for J; bases not matched to a gene: 11. The CDR3 is 17 residues long. Per germline, CDR1 SGHRS and CDR2 YFSETQ.

This sequence joins TRBV6-5 and TRBJ1-3; TRBD1 might be the D (5 bases). Looked up from germline, CDR1 is MNHEY and CDR2 is SVGAGI. Trimming took 5 bases from V and 3 from J, leaving 11 bases between them. The CDR3 spans 14 residues. The CDR3 reads CASSKSRVGNTIYF. DNA for the CDR3: TGTGCCAGCAGTAAGAGCAGGGTTGGAAACACCATATATTTT.

The chain has TRBV5-4 and TRBJ1-1, with TRBD1 matching over 8 bases. CDR1 is SGHNT and CDR2 is YYREEE in the germline V gene (reference sequence). This CDR3 is 15 amino acids long. V was clipped by 2 bases and J by 4 bases; unmatched bases: 7. The CDR3 DNA sequence: TGTGCCAGCAGCTTACCCAAGACAGGGGCCACTGAAGCTTTCTTT. Encoded protein: CASSLPKTGATEAFF. The full variable domain, in which reference TRBV5-4 and TRBJ1-1 provide the parts outside the CDR3, is ETGVTQSPTHLIKTRGQQVTLRCSSQSGHNTVSWYQQALGQGPQFIFQYYREEENGRGNFPPRFSGLQFPNYSSELNVNALELDDSALYLCASSLPKTGATEAFFGQGTRLTVV.

The chain employs TRBV4-2 and TRBJ2-7; 10 bases align to TRBD2. Germline loops: CDR1 LGHNA, CDR2 YNFKEQ. The CDR3 loop spans 15 amino acids. With 1 base clipped from V and 4 bases from J, the junction kept 4 bases outside the gene matches. CDR3 bases: TGTGCCAGCAGCCAAGCTAGCGGGGGAGCTTACGAGCAGTACTTC. Its protein is CASSQASGGAYEQYF.